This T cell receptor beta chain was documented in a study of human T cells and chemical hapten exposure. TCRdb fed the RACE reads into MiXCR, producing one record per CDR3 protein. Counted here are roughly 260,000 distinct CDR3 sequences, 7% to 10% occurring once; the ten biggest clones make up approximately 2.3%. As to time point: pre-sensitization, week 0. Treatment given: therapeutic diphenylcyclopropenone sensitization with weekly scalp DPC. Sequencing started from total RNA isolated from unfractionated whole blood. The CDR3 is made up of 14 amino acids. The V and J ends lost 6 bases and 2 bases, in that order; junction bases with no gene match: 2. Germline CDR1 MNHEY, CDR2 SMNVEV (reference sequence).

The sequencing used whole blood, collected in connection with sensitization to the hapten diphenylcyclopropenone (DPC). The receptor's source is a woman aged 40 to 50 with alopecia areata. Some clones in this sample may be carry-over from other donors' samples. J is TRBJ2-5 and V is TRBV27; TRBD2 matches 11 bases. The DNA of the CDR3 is TGTGCCAGCAGGCGACTAGCGGGACAAGAGACCCAGTACTTC. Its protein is CASRRLAGQETQYF.